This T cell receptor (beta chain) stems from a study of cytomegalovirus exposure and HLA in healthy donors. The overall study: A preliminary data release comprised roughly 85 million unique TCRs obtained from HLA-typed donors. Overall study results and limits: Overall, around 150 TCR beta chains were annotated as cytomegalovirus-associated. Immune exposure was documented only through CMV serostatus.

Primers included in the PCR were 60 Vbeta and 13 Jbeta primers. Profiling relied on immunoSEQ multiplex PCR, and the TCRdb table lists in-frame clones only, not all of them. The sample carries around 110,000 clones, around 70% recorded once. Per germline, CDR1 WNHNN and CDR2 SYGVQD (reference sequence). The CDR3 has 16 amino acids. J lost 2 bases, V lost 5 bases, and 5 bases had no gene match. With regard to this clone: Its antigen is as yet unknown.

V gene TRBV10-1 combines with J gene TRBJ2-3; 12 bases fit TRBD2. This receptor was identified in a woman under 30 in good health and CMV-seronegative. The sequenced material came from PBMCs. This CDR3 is CASSRGLAGPTDTQYF. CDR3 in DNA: TGCGCCAGCAGTCGAGGACTAGCGGGGCCCACAGATACGCAGTATTTT.